The present T cell receptor (beta chain) was sequenced within a study of beta chain features in type 1 diabetes. Study details: Examination covered roughly 100,000,000 sorted cells spanning all samples. Notes on the study in general: Naive, central memory and Treg TCRB repertoires appeared more alike in patients than in healthy donors. Fewer insertions but more deletions were seen at VDJ junctions in type 1 diabetes patients.

The whole isolated RNA underwent reverse transcription, so sequencing captured expressed TCRB transcripts. Naive, central memory and regulatory T cell samples averaged roughly 3.8 million reads. The repertoire was sequenced with immunoSEQ multiplex PCR; TCRdb's copy has only in-frame clones and lacks some. This sample has 330,000 or so clones, with 11% to 15% found just once. The length of the CDR3 is 14 residues. Per germline, CDR1 MNHEY and CDR2 SMNVEV (reference sequence). V lost 3 bases, J lost 6 bases, and 14 bases lay in between. A note on this clone: What it recognizes is unknown.

The TCR was taken from a man aged 25-45 years in good health. The sequencing input was central memory CD4+ T cells from blood. The chain couples TRBV27 to TRBJ1-1; a possible D gene is TRBD1 (6 bases). The CDR3 DNA is TGTGCCAGCAGTTTCCAACAGGGTCCGGCTGAAGCTTTCTTT. This translates into CASSFQQGPAEAFF.